This T cell receptor (beta chain) was recovered during a study of T cells in Graves' hyperthyroidism and ophthalmopathy. Study-wide points: Ophthalmopathy was distinguished from stable hyperthyroidism by 13 V-J signatures.

Individuals with ophthalmopathy presented a Clinical Activity Score of at least 3, a NOSPECS grade of at least 4 and a duration under 3 months. Details on this clonotype: No antigen is known for it.

The investigators amplified TCR beta CDR3 regions from RNA transcripts. The HTBI primer set served for first-round RT-PCR of the TCR CDR3. Each CDR3 protein is one row after TCRdb ran MiXCR on the multiplex PCR reads. The data contain some 550,000 distinct CDR3 sequences, 15% to 20% of them singletons. CDR3 length equals 11 residues. Trimming removed 5 bases at V and 10 bases at J, with 9 bases between. The germline V gene encodes CDR1 LGHDT and CDR2 YNNKEL (reference sequence). The sample consisted of blood. The chain links TRBV3-1 to TRBJ2-1, with D tentatively TRBD1 (6 bases). The TCR sequence derives from a woman aged 40 to 55 with Graves' ophthalmopathy. The CDR3 protein is CASSRGYEQFF. CDR3 DNA: TGTGCCAGCAGCAGGGGGTACGAGCAGTTCTTC.